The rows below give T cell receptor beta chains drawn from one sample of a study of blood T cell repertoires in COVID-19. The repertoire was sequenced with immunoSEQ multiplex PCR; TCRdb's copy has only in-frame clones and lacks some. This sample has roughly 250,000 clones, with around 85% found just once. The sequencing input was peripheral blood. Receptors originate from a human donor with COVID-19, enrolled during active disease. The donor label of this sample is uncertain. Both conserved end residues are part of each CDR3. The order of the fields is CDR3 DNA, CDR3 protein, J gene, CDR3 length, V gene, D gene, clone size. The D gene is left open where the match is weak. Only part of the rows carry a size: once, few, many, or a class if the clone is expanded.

DNA: TGTGCCAGCAGCTTTAACAGGGACTACGAGCAGTACTTC; CDR3: CASSFNRDYEQYF; J: TRBJ2-7; length: 13; V: TRBV7-9; D: -; size: -
DNA: TGCAGTGCTAGTTATTCCCGGGACTCGCAGTTCTTC; CDR3: CSASYSRDSQFF; J: TRBJ2-1; length: 12; V: TRBV20-1; D: -; size: -
DNA: TGTGCCAGCAGTTCCCACAGGGGTTCCGATGGCTACACCTTC; CDR3: CASSSHRGSDGYTF; J: TRBJ1-2; length: 14; V: TRBV28; D: TRBD1; size: -
DNA: TGTGCCAGCAGTGCCCTAGCGGGAAAGTCGGGCAATGAGCAGTTCTTC; CDR3: CASSALAGKSGNEQFF; J: TRBJ2-1; length: 16; V: TRBV2; D: TRBD2; size: -
DNA: TGTGCCAGCAGCCTACCTAACAGGGGCTATGGCTACACCTTC; CDR3: CASSLPNRGYGYTF; J: TRBJ1-2; length: 14; V: TRBV5-4; D: TRBD1; size: once
DNA: TGTGCCTGGAGTAATAACGGTCAGCCCCAGCATTTT; CDR3: CAWSNNGQPQHF; J: TRBJ1-5; length: 12; V: TRBV30; D: -; size: -
DNA: TGCGCCAGCAGCCCAATGGGACAGGGCGTCTACGAGCAGTACTTC; CDR3: CASSPMGQGVYEQYF; J: TRBJ2-7; length: 15; V: TRBV5-1; D: TRBD1; size: -
DNA: TGTGCCAGTAGTCCATTATCGGGGGGCACCACTGAAGCTTTCTTT; CDR3: CASSPLSGGTTEAFF; J: TRBJ1-1; length: 15; V: TRBV19; D: -; size: -
DNA: TGCAGCGTGAACCGGGACTACACCACAGACACAGATACGCAGTATTTT; CDR3: CSVNRDYTTDTDTQYF; J: TRBJ2-3; length: 16; V: TRBV29-1; D: TRBD2; size: -
DNA: TGTGCCAGCAGCCAAACAGGGGGCGCGGACGAGCAGTACTTC; CDR3: CASSQTGGADEQYF; J: TRBJ2-7; length: 14; V: TRBV3-1/TRBV3-2; D: TRBD1; size: -
DNA: TGTGCCAGCGCGAGGGTCCCCTACGAGCAGTACTTC; CDR3: CASARVPYEQYF; J: TRBJ2-7; length: 12; V: TRBV2; D: -; size: -
DNA: TGTGCCAGCAGCGTAGGAGGGCAACGCAATCAGCCCCAGCATTTT; CDR3: CASSVGGQRNQPQHF; J: TRBJ1-5; length: 15; V: TRBV9; D: -; size: once
DNA: TGTGCCAGCACCCCTTTTCCGGGACTAGCGGGAGGCATCTCCTACAATGAGCAGTTCTTC; CDR3: CASTPFPGLAGGISYNEQFF; J: TRBJ2-1; length: 20; V: TRBV28; D: TRBD2; size: -
DNA: TGTGCCAGCAGTGAAGCCAGGCAGGGCTGGGAGACCCAGTACTTC; CDR3: CASSEARQGWETQYF; J: TRBJ2-5; length: 15; V: TRBV6-1; D: -; size: -
DNA: TGTGCCAGCAGCCAAGATAGACTAGCGGGAGAGCAGTTCTTC; CDR3: CASSQDRLAGEQFF; J: TRBJ2-1; length: 14; V: TRBV4-2; D: TRBD2; size: -
DNA: TGTGCCAGCAGTCCAGGGACACAGTACCAAGAGACCCAGTACTTC; CDR3: CASSPGTQYQETQYF; J: TRBJ2-5; length: 15; V: TRBV28; D: -; size: -
DNA: TGCGCCAGCAGCTTGGCTCCTAGCGGCACAGATACGCAGTATTTT; CDR3: CASSLAPSGTDTQYF; J: TRBJ2-3; length: 15; V: TRBV5-1; D: -; size: once
DNA: TGTGGCAGACCCAATAGGAGCTCCTATAATTCACCCCTCCACTTT; CDR3: CGRPNRSSYNSPLHF; J: TRBJ1-6; length: 15; V: TRBV28; D: -; size: -
DNA: TGTGCCAGCAGCTCTGTCGGCGGGAGGGGGGACATTCAGTACTTC; CDR3: CASSSVGGRGDIQYF; J: TRBJ2-4; length: 15; V: TRBV11-2; D: TRBD2; size: -
DNA: TGTGCCAGCAGCCAGGGAATACTCGAGACCCAGTACTTC; CDR3: CASSQGILETQYF; J: TRBJ2-5; length: 13; V: TRBV6-5; D: -; size: -
DNA: TGTGCCAGCAGGCGCGAATATGGCTACACCTTC; CDR3: CASRREYGYTF; J: TRBJ1-2; length: 11; V: TRBV28; D: -; size: -
DNA: TGTGCCAGCAGCCGAGAAACCGGGACTAGTGTAAATGAGCAGTTCTTC; CDR3: CASSRETGTSVNEQFF; J: TRBJ2-1; length: 16; V: TRBV11-1; D: TRBD2; size: once
DNA: TGTGCCAGCAGCCCGAGACTAGCGGGAGGGTCAGATACGCAGTATTTT; CDR3: CASSPRLAGGSDTQYF; J: TRBJ2-3; length: 16; V: TRBV7-3; D: TRBD2; size: -
DNA: TGTGCCAGCGGGTTGGGTGGGAGTCAGCCCCAGCATTTT; CDR3: CASGLGGSQPQHF; J: TRBJ1-5; length: 13; V: TRBV6-5; D: -; size: -
DNA: TGTGCCAGCAGCTTAGATCTAGGGGACAATGAGCAGTTCTTC; CDR3: CASSLDLGDNEQFF; J: TRBJ2-1; length: 14; V: TRBV7-2; D: -; size: -
DNA: TGTGCCAGTAGTATCAGTCAGCGGACAGCCGAGCAGTACTTC; CDR3: CASSISQRTAEQYF; J: TRBJ2-7; length: 14; V: TRBV19; D: -; size: -
DNA: TGCGCCAGCAGCCCGGGGGACGGCACAGATACGCAGTATTTT; CDR3: CASSPGDGTDTQYF; J: TRBJ2-3; length: 14; V: TRBV5-1; D: -; size: few
DNA: TGTGCCAGCAGCCCGGGACTAGCACTAGGGACAGATACGCAGTATTTT; CDR3: CASSPGLALGTDTQYF; J: TRBJ2-3; length: 16; V: TRBV3-1/TRBV3-2; D: TRBD2; size: -
DNA: TGCGCCAGCAGCTTGGGCGGACAGAGAATCTATGGCTACACCTTC; CDR3: CASSLGGQRIYGYTF; J: TRBJ1-2; length: 15; V: TRBV5-1; D: -; size: -
DNA: TGTGCCAGCAGTTTATCGAGGGCTGAAGCTTTCTTT; CDR3: CASSLSRAEAFF; J: TRBJ1-1; length: 12; V: TRBV28; D: -; size: -
DNA: TGTGCCTGGAGTGTGCGGCTGGCGGGGGATGAGCAGTTCTTC; CDR3: CAWSVRLAGDEQFF; J: TRBJ2-1; length: 14; V: TRBV30; D: TRBD2; size: -
DNA: TGCAGTGCCAGTGTAGGGGGCTCCAGTGGCTACACCTTC; CDR3: CSASVGGSSGYTF; J: TRBJ1-2; length: 13; V: TRBV20-1; D: TRBD1; size: few
DNA: TGTGCCAGCAGCGTAGGGTGGCGGGAAGGCACAGATACGCAGTATTTT; CDR3: CASSVGWREGTDTQYF; J: TRBJ2-3; length: 16; V: TRBV9; D: -; size: -
DNA: TGTGCCTGGAGGAGGGTGGTGAATGAGCAGTTCTTC; CDR3: CAWRRVVNEQFF; J: TRBJ2-1; length: 12; V: TRBV30; D: -; size: -
DNA: TGTGCCAGCAGCCTAATGACACAGGGGGCTTGGAATTCACCCCTCCACTTT; CDR3: CASSLMTQGAWNSPLHF; J: TRBJ1-6; length: 17; V: TRBV7-6; D: TRBD1; size: -
DNA: TGTGCCAGCAGCCAAGAGGAGCGGGGGGCTTACGAGCAGTACTTC; CDR3: CASSQEERGAYEQYF; J: TRBJ2-7; length: 15; V: TRBV14; D: TRBD2; size: -
DNA: TGTGCCAGCAGTCCCGCGGGAGGGCCTTACGAGCAGTACTTC; CDR3: CASSPAGGPYEQYF; J: TRBJ2-7; length: 14; V: TRBV7-2; D: TRBD2; size: -
DNA: TGTGCCATCAGTGTCGACTTACGGTATGAGCAGTTCTTC; CDR3: CAISVDLRYEQFF; J: TRBJ2-1; length: 13; V: TRBV10-3; D: -; size: -
DNA: TGTGCCAGTCAGGGTTTTGACACAGATACGCAGTATTTT; CDR3: CASQGFDTDTQYF; J: TRBJ2-3; length: 13; V: TRBV6-5; D: -; size: -
DNA: TGTGCCGGCAAAAGACAGGACGGATTAAATCAGCCCCAGCATTTT; CDR3: CAGKRQDGLNQPQHF; J: TRBJ1-5; length: 15; V: TRBV28; D: -; size: -
DNA: TGTGCCAGCAGTGTACTTGGAGGCGGCTCCTACAATGAGCAGTTCTTC; CDR3: CASSVLGGGSYNEQFF; J: TRBJ2-1; length: 16; V: TRBV25-1; D: -; size: -